One sample yielded the 24 T cell receptor beta chains listed below, sequenced in a study of T-cell reconstitution after alpha-beta-depleted transplantation in children. Unique molecular identifiers were incorporated when the TCRbeta library was constructed. One entry per CDR3 protein results from TCRdb running MiXCR on the PCR reads. The sample yields roughly 610,000 distinct CDR3 sequences, roughly a tenth seen once. The material was PBMCs from the stem cell graft donor, obtained from the stem cell graft. Receptor source: a human donor who donated a stem cell graft to a child with acute myeloid leukemia.

In its sample, this clonotype was seen many times. One junction end does not reproduce the germline sequence, and a read error may be involved. The V and J genes are TRBV6-2 or TRBV6-3 and TRBJ1-5; D ambiguous. The CDR3 runs 12 residues. CDR1 is MNHEY and CDR2 is SVGEGT in the germline V gene. DNA of the CDR3: TGTGCCAGCAGTGACTCAAATCAGCCCCAGCATTTT. Residues: CASSDSNQPQHF.

This clonotype was counted many times. The rearrangement joins TRBV6-5 to TRBJ2-5; maybe TRBD2 (6 bases). Trimming shortened V by 2 bases and J by 5 bases, and 18 bases separated the two germline ends. CDR1 and CDR2 from the germline V gene are MNHEY and SVGAGI. This CDR3 comprises 16 residues. CDR3 coding DNA: TGTGCCAGCAGTTACCCCCCCGGGGGAGGTTACGAGACCCAGTACTTC. It translates to CASSYPPGGGYETQYF.

Only a few counts were recorded for this clonotype. The chain carries TRBV5-1 and TRBJ2-1; 11 bases line up with TRBD2. There are 16 residues in the CDR3. Germline V lookup: CDR1 SGHRS, CDR2 YFSETQ. J gave up 6 bases and V 2 bases, and 7 bases lay outside the gene matches. CDR3: CASSFPSTSGGNEQFF. DNA of the CDR3: TGCGCCAGCAGCTTCCCCTCTACTAGCGGGGGCAATGAGCAGTTCTTC.

The J gene is TRBJ2-5, the V gene TRBV10-3, with D possibly being TRBD2 (5 bases). This CDR3 has 14 amino acids. Germline V CDR1 and CDR2: ENHRY, SYGVKD. The V end lost 2 bases, the J end lost 7 bases, and 14 bases lay between the germline ends. CDR3 region: CAISEIIMAGTQYF. Written as DNA, the CDR3 is TGTGCCATCAGTGAGATAATTATGGCGGGGACCCAGTACTTC.

The rearrangement uses TRBV5-1 and TRBJ2-7; 7 nucleotides match TRBD1. CDR1 is SGHRS, CDR2 YFSETQ, per germline. This CDR3 spans 17 amino acids. V lost 0 bases, J lost 0 bases, and 9 bases stayed unmatched. In DNA form, the CDR3 reads TGCGCCAGCAGCTTGGTGGTTGGACAGGCCCTCTCCTACGAGCAGTACTTC. Protein product: CASSLVVGQALSYEQYF.

This clonotype has a handful of counts. The V call is TRBV9, the J call TRBJ1-4; no reliable D call. The CDR3 sequence is 15 residues long. Germline lookup yields CDR1 SGDLS and CDR2 YYNGEE. Trimming took off 3 bases at V and 4 bases at J, with 13 bases between the two ends. As DNA, the CDR3 is TGTGCCAGCAGCGGACTTGGACGGTTTAATGAAAAACTGTTTTTT. As protein: CASSGLGRFNEKLFF.

Only a few counts were recorded for this clonotype. The genes are TRBV5-6 and TRBJ2-2; 7 bases are a match to TRBD1. CDR3 length: 14 residues. The V and J ends lost 6 bases and 5 bases, in that order; junction bases with no gene match: 7. Looked up from germline, CDR1 is SGHDT and CDR2 is YYEEEE. CDR3 nucleotides: TGTGCCAGCATGGACAGGTTTCTGACCGGGGAGCTGTTTTTT. It translates to CASMDRFLTGELFF.

This clonotype was found many times. The rearrangement links TRBV29-1 to TRBJ2-7, with D possibly TRBD2 on 6 matching bases. The CDR3 extends over 12 amino acids. V was shortened by 4 bases and J by 3 bases, with 10 bases between the two germline ends. Looked up from germline, CDR1 is SQVTM and CDR2 is ANQGSEA. The CDR3 region is CSVVRTNYEQYF. The CDR3, as DNA: TGCAGCGTTGTACGGACTAACTACGAGCAGTACTTC.

The chain joins TRBV7-3 to TRBJ2-3, with 12 positions matching TRBD2. The CDR3 is 21 amino acids. With V trimmed by 1 base and J by 4 bases, 18 bases remained unmatched. The V gene's germline CDR1 is SGHTA and CDR2 FQGTGA. This chain's CDR3 is CASSLKGGLAGGPGLADTQYF. The CDR3 coding sequence is TGTGCCAGCAGCTTAAAGGGAGGGCTAGCGGGAGGGCCAGGCTTGGCAGATACGCAGTATTTT.

The rearrangement uses TRBV11-2 and TRBJ1-2, with a possible D match to TRBD1 (5 bases). In germline, CDR1 is SGHAT, CDR2 FQNNGV. The CDR3 is 14 amino acids. Between the trimmed V and J ends, which lost 5 bases and 6 bases, there was a span of 16 bases. The CDR3 region is CASSRVDSLHGYTF. In DNA, the CDR3 is TGTGCCAGCAGCCGGGTAGACAGCCTTCATGGCTACACCTTC.

The chain carries TRBV11-2 and TRBJ2-1; D not resolved. Deletions cut 6 bases from V and 0 bases from J, with 15 bases between. The length of the CDR3 is 16 residues. The germline V gene has CDR1 SGHAT and CDR2 FQNNGV. CDR3 sequence: CASSNGRSSSYNEQFF. CDR3 nucleotides: TGTGCCAGCAGTAATGGGCGGTCGAGCTCCTACAATGAGCAGTTCTTC.

This clonotype was observed at least ten times. The genes are TRBV7-2 and TRBJ2-3; weak D call: TRBD2 (5 bases). Germline loops: CDR1 SGHTA, CDR2 FQGNSA. CDR3 length: 14 amino acids. Between the trimmed V and J ends, which lost 2 bases and 3 bases, there was a span of 9 bases. In DNA form, the CDR3 reads TGTGCCAGCAGCTTATGGTGGGAGACAGATACGCAGTATTTT. This codes for CASSLWWETDTQYF.

This clonotype showed up just a few times. The CDR3 DNA reads TGCAGTGCTCTTAAGGGCCCTCCCAATGAGCAGTTCTTC. Its protein product is CSALKGPPNEQFF. The rearrangement uses TRBV20-1 and TRBJ2-1; the D is unclear. CDR3 size: 13 residues. Germline V CDR1 and CDR2: DFQATT, SNEGSKA (reference sequence). Trimming cost V 5 bases and J 6 bases, with 14 bases left between them.

This clonotype came up a few times. The chain is built from TRBV9 and TRBJ2-6; a possible D gene is TRBD1 (5 bases). This CDR3 comprises 15 residues. The ends were cut back, 3 bases at V and 1 base at J, with 8 bases in the middle. Germline loops: CDR1 SGDLS, CDR2 YYNGEE. CDR3 DNA sequence: TGTGCCAGCAGCGGACAGTCGTCTGGGGCCAACGTCCTGACTTTC. This gives the protein CASSGQSSGANVLTF.

The table lists this clonotype with a count of one. The chain carries TRBV7-8 and TRBJ2-1, with TRBD2 as a possible D gene (7 bases). Trimming stripped 3 bases from V and 5 bases from J, with 14 bases between. Germline V gene sequence: CDR1 SGHVS, CDR2 FQNEAQ. The CDR3 is made up of 15 amino acids. CDR3: CASSFWTRGDNEQFF. CDR3 nucleotide sequence: TGTGCCAGCAGCTTCTGGACTAGGGGGGACAATGAGCAGTTCTTC. Filled out from reference TRBV7-8 and TRBJ2-1, the complete variable domain reads GAGVSQSPRYKVAKRGQDVALRCDPISGHVSLFWYQQALGQGPEFLTYFQNEAQLDKSGLPSDRFFAERPEGSVSTLKIQRTQQEDSAVYLCASSFWTRGDNEQFFGPGTRLTVL.

This clonotype turned up a few times. The V call is TRBV9, the J call TRBJ2-2; the D gene is possibly TRBD2 (5 bases). V lost 4 bases to trimming and J lost 7 bases, with 8 bases between them. CDR1 and CDR2 from the germline V gene are SGDLS and YYNGEE. This CDR3 spans 12 amino acids. CDR3 amino acids: CASSPRGGELFF. The CDR3 coding sequence is TGTGCCAGCAGCCCTCGGGGCGGGGAGCTGTTTTTT. The full variable domain, its missing parts supplied by reference TRBV9 and TRBJ2-2, is DSGVTQTPKHLITATGQRVTLRCSPRSGDLSVYWYQQSLDQGLQFLIQYYNGEERAKGNILERFSAQQFPDLHSELNLSSLELGDSALYFCASSPRGGELFFGEGSRLTVL.

This clonotype was picked up a small number of times. The chain recombines TRBV7-9 with TRBJ2-7, with 9 bases matching TRBD2. With 5 bases clipped from V and 1 base from J, the junction kept 6 bases outside the gene matches. The CDR3 sequence is 15 residues long. Per the germline V gene, CDR1 is SEHNR and CDR2 is FQNEAQ (reference sequence). As DNA, the CDR3 is TGTGCCAGCAGCGGCGCTAGCGGGACGTCCTACGAGCAGTACTTC. It is translated as CASSGASGTSYEQYF.

This clonotype showed up many times. The V gene is TRBV20-1, the J gene TRBJ2-7, with 10 bases lining up with TRBD2. This CDR3 spans 13 amino acids. V gave up 2 bases and J gave up 3 bases; unmatched junction bases: 1. Germline CDR1 and CDR2: DFQATT and SNEGSKA (reference sequence). CDR3: CSARLAGVYEQYF. CDR3 in DNA: TGCAGTGCTAGACTAGCGGGAGTCTACGAGCAGTACTTC.

At least ten counts were recorded for this clonotype. The V call is TRBV5-1, the J call TRBJ2-7; D uncertain. The germline V gene has CDR1 SGHRS and CDR2 YFSETQ. V was clipped by 5 bases and J by 3 bases, with 9 bases between them. The CDR3 length is 12 residues. In DNA, the CDR3 is TGCGCCAGCAGTGGTCTCCTCTACGAGCAGTACTTC. Its protein is CASSGLLYEQYF.

This clonotype was seen more than once but under ten times. The V gene is TRBV2, the J gene TRBJ1-5, with D maybe TRBD1 (6 bases). The CDR3 sequence is 16 residues long. V lost 7 bases, J lost 2 bases, and 18 bases lay in between. CDR1 SNHLY and CDR2 FYNNEI come from the germline V gene. In nucleotides, the CDR3 is TGTGCCAGCACCGCCCTGGACAGTGTCGGCAATCAGCCCCAGCATTTT. Its translation: CASTALDSVGNQPQHF.

The table lists this clonotype with many counts. This rearrangement joins TRBV5-6 to TRBJ1-1; TRBD1 agrees at 9 bases. J was trimmed by 4 bases and V by 0 bases; bases with no gene match: 13. Germline CDR1 reads SGHDT; CDR2 reads YYEEEE. The CDR3 totals 18 residues. In DNA form, the CDR3 reads TGTGCCAGCAGCTTGGGTGCGACAGGGGGAAGAGGGGGCACTGAAGCTTTCTTT. This gives the protein CASSLGATGGRGGTEAFF.

This clonotype came up a few times. The gene calls are TRBV25-1 and TRBJ2-1, with a tentative D call TRBD1 (6 bases). Trimming stripped 9 bases from V and 0 bases from J, with 9 bases between. CDR1 MGHDK and CDR2 SYGVNS come from the germline V gene. CDR3 length: 13 residues. The CDR3 bases are TGTGCCAGTTCAGGGGACTCCTACAATGAGCAGTTCTTC. Translation gives CASSGDSYNEQFF.

The V and J genes are TRBV20-1 and TRBJ2-7, with D hard to call. CDR1 and CDR2 (germline): DFQATT, SNEGSKA (reference sequence). The CDR3 has 12 amino acids. V was clipped by 2 bases and J by 4 bases, with 9 bases between them. The CDR3 coding sequence is TGCAGTGCTAGACCTGACCAATACGAGCAGTACTTC. This translates into CSARPDQYEQYF.

The CDR3 bases are TGCAGTGCTAGCCCCGGGACAGGGAGACAAGAGACCCAGTACTTC. Protein sequence: CSASPGTGRQETQYF. V usage is TRBV20-1 and J usage is TRBJ2-5; the match to TRBD1 covers 9 bases. CDR1 is DFQATT and CDR2 is SNEGSKA in the germline V gene (reference sequence). J gave up 2 bases and V 3 bases, and 7 bases lay outside the gene matches. The CDR3 is 15 amino acids.